This T cell receptor (beta chain) was captured in a study of shared clonotypes between healthy human individuals. Original methodology: In the immunoSEQ data, sequences were junction-only and lacked quality scores, so filtering differed. Repertoires were generated with immunoSEQ multiplex PCR, while TCRdb's copy carries only in-frame clones and drops some. V and J calls and clone size are those listed in that table; D and trimming were worked out from the DNA. The data hold some 2,000,000 clones, with under 97% observed a single time. The V gene's germline CDR1 is MGHRA and CDR2 YSYEKL. This CDR3 contains 16 residues. Trimming stripped 5 bases from V and 0 bases from J, with 13 bases between.

The chain carries TRBV4-1 and TRBJ1-4; tentatively, D is TRBD1 (6 bases). The sample was naive CD4+ T cells sorted from blood. Subset meaning: CD45RA+ positively selected. The clonotype originates from a man between 18 and 35 years old in good health. In DNA form, the CDR3 reads TGCGCCAGCAGCAGGGGGGCGACCTCAACTAATGAAAAACTGTTTTTT. It specifies CASSRGATSTNEKLFF.